The 32 T cell receptor beta chains listed next were all sequenced from one sample in a study of blood T cell repertoires in COVID-19. The protocol was immunoSEQ multiplex PCR, while the TCRdb copy is restricted to in-frame clones and leaves out a portion. The sample records 60,000 to 85,000 clones, 86% being singletons. Source material: peripheral blood. Every receptor here comes from a human donor in a cohort sampled during active COVID-19.

This clone was counted once. This CDR3 reads CASSSGQLLNQPQHF. As DNA, the CDR3 is TGTGCCAGTAGTAGTGGACAGTTACTCAATCAGCCCCAGCATTTT. This sequence joins TRBV19 and TRBJ1-5; a possible D gene is TRBD1 (6 bases). Trimming stripped 4 bases from V and 3 bases from J, with 13 bases between. This CDR3 is 15 amino acids long. Germline values: CDR1 LNHDA, CDR2 SQIVND (reference sequence).

The chain couples TRBV7-2 to TRBJ1-2; tentatively, D is TRBD1 (5 bases). CDR3 length: 15 amino acids. The V gene's germline CDR1 is SGHTA and CDR2 FQGNSA. V lost 5 bases, J lost 1 base, and 14 bases lay in between. The CDR3 region is CASSNGGSLNYGYTF. DNA for the CDR3: TGTGCCAGCAGCAACGGGGGGAGCCTTAACTATGGCTACACCTTC.

The V gene is TRBV5-1, the J gene TRBJ1-2, with no clear D. The CDR3 has 14 residues. V lost 0 bases and J 1 base, leaving 7 bases between the germline ends. Germline lookup yields CDR1 SGHRS and CDR2 YFSETQ. CDR3 DNA sequence: TGCGCCAGCAGCTTGGACAGTGATAACTATGGCTACACCTTC. It codes for CASSLDSDNYGYTF. Combining the CDR3 with reference TRBV5-1 and TRBJ1-2 gives the whole variable domain KAGVTQTPRYLIKTRGQQVTLSCSPISGHRSVSWYQQTPGQGLQFLFEYFSETQRNKGNFPGRFSGRQFSNSRSEMNVSTLELGDSALYLCASSLDSDNYGYTFGSGTRLTVV.

The chain combines TRBV5-1 with TRBJ1-1, with 7 bases aligning to TRBD1. Unmatched junction bases numbered 11, after V lost 0 bases and J lost 0 bases. CDR1 and CDR2 (germline): SGHRS, YFSETQ. This CDR3 has 18 amino acids. CDR3 in DNA: TGCGCCAGCAGCTTGGGGGCGGCAGGGGGTCTCATGAACACTGAAGCTTTCTTT. Translating it yields CASSLGAAGGLMNTEAFF.

This sequence joins TRBV27 and TRBJ1-1; D not resolved. The germline V gene has CDR1 MNHEY and CDR2 SMNVEV (reference sequence). V was shortened by 2 bases and J by 2 bases, with 9 bases between the two germline ends. The CDR3 runs 14 residues. CDR3 protein: CASSLNGLNTEAFF. The CDR3 DNA reads as TGTGCCAGCAGTTTAAATGGCTTAAACACTGAAGCTTTCTTT.

The V gene is TRBV5-1, the J gene TRBJ2-1, with 12 bases fitting TRBD1. The CDR3 has 15 amino acids. CDR1 SGHRS and CDR2 YFSETQ come from the germline V gene. Losses at the gene ends were 4 bases for V and 9 bases for J; bases not matched to a gene: 8. The CDR3 sequence is CASSRTGTGGTEQFF. The CDR3 DNA reads TGCGCCAGCAGCCGCACCGGGACAGGGGGCACTGAGCAGTTCTTC.

V usage is TRBV9 and J usage is TRBJ2-1; 7 positions agree with TRBD2. V lost 1 base, J lost 1 base, and 5 bases stayed unmatched. The CDR3 sequence is 16 residues long. Germline values: CDR1 SGDLS, CDR2 YYNGEE. Here the CDR3 DNA reads TGTGCCAGCAGCGTACTTCAAGCGGGGTCCTACAATGAGCAGTTCTTC. Translation: CASSVLQAGSYNEQFF.

The sample holds one count of this clone. At one end, the junction sequence differs from germline, possibly due to a read error. This chain links TRBV7-2 with TRBJ1-2; D unresolved. This CDR3 region has 15 residues. Germline-derived CDR1 and CDR2 are SGHTA and FQGNSA. This CDR3 is CASSLLGQALVGQYF. CDR3 in DNA: TGTGCCAGCAGCTTACTTGGGCAGGCTCTTGTTGGCCAATACTTC.

The chain employs TRBV2 and TRBJ2-7, with D possibly matching TRBD1 (6 bases). Germline CDR1 SNHLY, CDR2 FYNNEI. The CDR3 extends over 13 amino acids. V was clipped by 3 bases and J by 3 bases, with 9 bases between them. CDR3: CASSEARGYEQYF. In DNA form, the CDR3 reads TGTGCCAGCAGTGAGGCCAGGGGCTACGAGCAGTACTTC.

This clone was counted once. This chain connects TRBV6-2 or TRBV6-3 to TRBJ2-3, with TRBD2 matching 13 bases. J lost 5 bases, V lost 4 bases, and 6 bases had no gene match. The CDR3 loop spans 16 amino acids. The germline V gene has CDR1 MNHEY and CDR2 SVGEGT. CDR3 nucleotide sequence: TGTGCCAGCAGTTCCCAACTAGCGGGGGGGGGAGATACGCAGTATTTT. Encoded protein: CASSSQLAGGGDTQYF.

Only a few counts were recorded for this clone. The chain joins TRBV2 to TRBJ2-5; 7 nucleotides line up with TRBD2. The germline CDR1 and CDR2 sequences are SNHLY and FYNNEI. The CDR3 length is 14 residues. The ends lost 3 bases at V and 4 bases at J; junction bases unmatched: 5. CDR3: CASSEGWGGETQYF. CDR3 in DNA: TGTGCCAGCAGTGAGGGATGGGGGGGAGAGACCCAGTACTTC.

The chain has TRBV21-1 and TRBJ2-5; TRBD2 is taken as the D call from the table, unchecked against the DNA. TRBV21-1 is termed a pseudogene. The CDR3 is 14 amino acids. CDR3 residues: CASSAGGVQETQYF. CDR3 DNA sequence: TGTGCCAGCAGCGCCGGAGGGGTCCAAGAGACCCAGTACTTC.

CDR3 sequence (DNA): TGCGCCAGCAGCCAAGGACAGGGGATGAACACTGAAGCTTTCTTT. Its protein is CASSQGQGMNTEAFF. This chain connects TRBV4-3 to TRBJ1-1, with 8 bases fitting TRBD1. After removal of 1 base from V and 0 bases from J, the junction contained 1 base not matched to a gene. This CDR3 region has 15 residues. CDR1 is LGHNA and CDR2 is YSLEER in the germline V gene.

The chain combines TRBV3-1 (or the pseudogene TRBV3-2) with TRBJ2-7, with a possible D match to TRBD1 (6 bases). The V end lost 1 base, the J end lost 5 bases, and 12 bases lay between the germline ends. From germline, CDR1 is LGHDT and CDR2 YNNKEL (reference sequence). CDR3 length equals 14 residues. The CDR3 DNA is TGTGCCAGCAGCCAAGGAGTAGGGGGAGACGAGCAGTACTTC. Amino acid sequence: CASSQGVGGDEQYF.

The rearrangement links TRBV6-5 to TRBJ2-7, with 9 bases fitting TRBD1. The CDR3 runs 15 residues. Germline-derived CDR1 and CDR2 are MNHEY and SVGAGI. Trimming cost V 6 bases and J 4 bases; bases outside gene matches: 10. CDR3: CASRVSGTGIYEQYF. CDR3 in DNA: TGTGCCAGCAGAGTTTCCGGGACAGGGATTTACGAGCAGTACTTC.

This clone was observed once. The J gene is TRBJ1-2, the V gene TRBV4-1; no clear D gene. The V gene's germline CDR1 is MGHRA and CDR2 YSYEKL. V was trimmed by 0 bases and J by 5 bases, leaving 13 bases between them. This CDR3 comprises 15 residues. CDR3 residues: CASSQDTGTLYGYTF. In DNA form, the CDR3 reads TGCGCCAGCAGCCAAGATACGGGTACCCTTTATGGCTACACCTTC.

The gene calls are TRBV4-1 and TRBJ2-1; D not resolved. The CDR3 length is 15 residues. Looked up from germline, CDR1 is MGHRA and CDR2 is YSYEKL. Trimming removed 1 base from V and 7 bases from J, with 14 bases in between. The DNA of the CDR3 is TGCGCCAGCAGCCAAGGAAAGTTTAGTGGTAATGAGCAGTTCTTC. Amino acids: CASSQGKFSGNEQFF.

This chain uses TRBV5-1 with TRBJ2-1; TRBD2 matches 9 bases. The V and J ends lost 2 bases and 0 bases, in that order; junction bases with no gene match: 9. Germline V gene data show CDR1 as SGHRS and CDR2 as YFSETQ. The CDR3 contains 18 residues. The CDR3 here is CASSFGLANLNSYNEQFF. The CDR3, as DNA: TGCGCCAGCAGCTTCGGACTAGCGAACTTAAACTCCTACAATGAGCAGTTCTTC.

This clone has a single count. The J gene is TRBJ1-1, the V gene TRBV3-1 (or the pseudogene TRBV3-2); TRBD1 aligns across 8 bases. The V gene's germline CDR1 is LGHDT and CDR2 YNNKEL (reference sequence). V was clipped by 5 bases and J by 0 bases; unmatched bases: 2. The CDR3 runs to 14 residues. This CDR3 is CASSRGQVNTEAFF. CDR3 coding DNA: TGTGCCAGCAGCAGGGGACAGGTGAACACTGAAGCTTTCTTT.

V and J are TRBV5-1 and TRBJ2-2; D possibly corresponds to TRBD2 (6 bases). The germline V gene encodes CDR1 SGHRS and CDR2 YFSETQ. This CDR3 has 16 residues. V was pared by 1 base and J by 0 bases, with 10 bases between. CDR3 in DNA: TGCGCCAGCAGCTTGCGAACGGGGGCGAACACCGGGGAGCTGTTTTTT. It codes for CASSLRTGANTGELFF.

The V gene is TRBV30, the J gene TRBJ1-5, with D unclear. Germline assignment: CDR1 GTSNPN and CDR2 SVGIG (reference sequence). V shed 4 bases and J shed 5 bases, with 12 bases lying between them. The CDR3 contains 13 residues. CDR3 residues: CAWTNRRDQPQHF. CDR3 DNA sequence: TGTGCCTGGACTAACCGACGGGATCAGCCCCAGCATTTT.

The chain is built from TRBV19 and TRBJ2-7; 8 nucleotides match TRBD1. Looked up from germline, CDR1 is LNHDA and CDR2 is SQIVND (reference sequence). The CDR3 contains 14 residues. The J segment lost 2 bases and the V segment lost 5 bases, leaving 5 bases of the junction unmatched. The CDR3 DNA reads as TGTGCCAGTAGTGCCGGGACAGGCGCCTACGAGCAGTACTTC. It codes for CASSAGTGAYEQYF.

CDR3 sequence reads: CAISGVNTEAFF. The CDR3 DNA sequence: TGTGCCATCAGTGGAGTGAACACTGAAGCTTTCTTT. The chain couples TRBV10-3 to TRBJ1-1, with D hard to call. Germline V gene sequence: CDR1 ENHRY, CDR2 SYGVKD. V lost 4 bases to trimming and J lost 0 bases, with 3 bases between them. The CDR3 runs 12 residues.

This clone was recorded only once. The chain links TRBV28 to TRBJ2-3; tentative D call: TRBD2 (6 bases). The CDR3 loop spans 16 amino acids. Between the trimmed V and J ends, which lost 4 bases and 2 bases, there was a span of 16 bases. Germline CDR1 reads MDHEN; CDR2 reads SYDVKM. CDR3 amino acids: CASSSLGTVPTDTQYF. CDR3 sequence (DNA): TGTGCCAGCAGTTCCCTCGGGACTGTACCCACAGATACGCAGTATTTT.

The table lists this clone with a count of one. The chain uses TRBV5-6 and TRBJ2-2, with TRBD1 identical over 8 bases. Germline V gives CDR1 SGHDT, CDR2 YYEEEE. The CDR3 spans 15 residues. The ends lost 2 bases at V and 6 bases at J; junction bases unmatched: 6. For the CDR3, the DNA is TGTGCCAGCAGCTTCGGGACAGGATTATCCGGGGAGCTGTTTTTT. Protein sequence: CASSFGTGLSGELFF.

This clone was counted a few times. V is TRBV4-1 and J is TRBJ1-5; 8 bases are shared with TRBD1. This CDR3 has 15 residues. V lost 4 bases to trimming and J lost 8 bases; unmatched junction nucleotides: 10. The germline V gene encodes CDR1 MGHRA and CDR2 YSYEKL. The CDR3 DNA sequence: TGCGCCAGCAGCCGCATGGGACAGGCCCCTGAGCCCCAGCATTTT. It translates to CASSRMGQAPEPQHF.

This clone has only one observation. The chain carries TRBV11-2 and TRBJ2-2; 8 bases match TRBD1. Germline V CDR1 and CDR2: SGHAT, FQNNGV. The CDR3 extends over 16 amino acids. After removal of 6 bases from V and 5 bases from J, the junction contained 11 bases not matched to a gene. The CDR3 nucleotides are TGTGCCAGCAGGAACCCAGGGGGCTCGGGAACCGGGGAGCTGTTTTTT. It yields the protein CASRNPGGSGTGELFF.

The rearrangement links TRBV10-3 to TRBJ2-7; D possibly corresponds to TRBD2 (5 bases). V was cut by 0 bases and J by 3 bases, with 15 bases left in between. CDR3 length equals 16 residues. Germline loops: CDR1 ENHRY, CDR2 SYGVKD. The DNA for the CDR3 is TGTGCCATCAGTGAGTCGTTTGGAGGAGGAATCTACGAGCAGTACTTC. Its translation is CAISESFGGGIYEQYF.

The chain employs TRBV10-3 and TRBJ1-1; TRBD1 is a possible D gene (6 bases). CDR1 ENHRY and CDR2 SYGVKD come from the germline V gene. Trimming pared 10 bases from V and 5 bases from J, leaving 20 bases between. CDR3 length: 14 residues. The CDR3 sequence is CATKDPGGRTEAFF. The CDR3 region has the DNA TGTGCCACCAAGGACCCCGGGGGGCGTACTGAAGCTTTCTTT.

This chain connects TRBV2 to TRBJ2-6; maybe TRBD2 (5 bases). With 0 bases removed from V and 0 bases from J, the gap between germline ends came to 6 bases. Germline V lookup: CDR1 SNHLY, CDR2 FYNNEI. The CDR3 runs to 16 residues. The CDR3 region is CASSEAGSSGANVLTF. In DNA form, the CDR3 reads TGTGCCAGCAGTGAAGCGGGGAGCTCTGGGGCCAACGTCCTGACTTTC.

The genes are TRBV19 and TRBJ1-6; D gene ambiguous. Germline-derived CDR1 and CDR2 are LNHDA and SQIVND (reference sequence). Trimming shortened V by 4 bases and J by 8 bases, and 15 bases separated the two germline ends. The CDR3 is 15 amino acids. CDR3 in amino acids: CASSNTGVGDSPLHF. Here the CDR3 DNA reads TGTGCCAGTAGTAATACCGGGGTCGGGGATTCACCCCTCCACTTT. Together with reference TRBV19 and TRBJ1-6, the CDR3 gives the full variable domain: DGGITQSPKYLFRKEGQNVTLSCEQNLNHDAMYWYRQDPGQGLRLIYYSQIVNDFQKGDIAEGYSVSREKKESFPLTVTSAQKNPTAFYLCASSNTGVGDSPLHFGNGTRLTVT.

The J gene is TRBJ2-2, the V gene TRBV19, with 8 bases fitting TRBD2. Germline V gene data show CDR1 as LNHDA and CDR2 as SQIVND (reference sequence). Losses at the gene ends were 1 base for V and 1 base for J; bases not matched to a gene: 5. The CDR3 is made up of 17 amino acids. The chain's CDR3 is CASSIGGLAGNTGELFF. The CDR3 DNA reads TGTGCCAGTAGTATAGGGGGGCTAGCGGGGAACACCGGGGAGCTGTTTTTT.